This TCR beta chain was sequenced during a study of blood T cells in healthy people across ages (dated by TCRdb to between 2015 and 2016). Regarding the research as a whole: In model experiments, roughly one uniquely barcoded TCR beta cDNA molecule per two T cells was captured by template switching. Age-related changes in TCR beta repertoire diversity were measured in the study by deep sequencing normalized with unique cDNA molecular identifiers. For two donors (one aged 18 to 30 and one aged 80 or older), the study analyzed two additional independent replicas of 1 million unique cDNA reads from the same blood draw. Donors were grouped into four age groups: young (average roughly 17 years), middle-aged (roughly 40), aged (around 56) and long-lived (around 82). To avoid experimental bias, donors of different ages were distributed randomly across sequencing lanes.

The roughly 39 donors, aged 6 to 90 years, were systemically healthy Caucasian individuals from Russia. Each donor gave about 9.2 milliliters of peripheral blood, drawn into EDTA-treated Vacutainer tubes. Ficoll-Paque density-gradient centrifugation was used to isolate PBMCs, with at least 6 million obtained per sample. Trizol reagent was used to extract total RNA from the PBMCs, yielding at least 6 micrograms per sample. For every donor, an aliquot of PBMCs went through flow cytometry to measure the percentages of naive CD45RAhigh/CD27high T cells. As to this clonotype: This clone's antigen is unknown. Base qualities are not recorded, but no much larger clone differs from it by a single base.

Beyond this particular receptor, the publication reports: A strong correlation was found between observed TCR beta diversity and the percentage of naive T cells measured by flow cytometry. Estimates of total diversity based on one million sequenced T cells were regarded as lower bounds and as underestimates. Observed TCR beta diversity per million T cells fell roughly linearly with age, and a significant reduction was already apparent by age around 39. Because the CMV infection status of the donors was unknown, age-related changes in expanded clonotypes may potentially have been confounded. Because profiling used bulk unsorted PBMCs, naive and antigen-experienced compartments could not be compared conclusively. Compared with the aged group, the long-lived group had more naive CD4+ T cells, fewer expanded clones and increased TCR diversity, suggesting age selection.

The library was produced with 5' RACE. TCRdb records Illumina HiSeq 2500 as the sequencer. A second PCR of about 6 to 11 cycles was performed with a sample-barcoded 5' primer and a J-beta primer mix. A template-switch 5' adaptor carrying 12 random nucleotides introduced a unique molecular identifier onto each TCR beta cDNA molecule. Each sample yielded at least 2.5 million CDR3-containing paired-end reads. First-strand cDNA synthesis was performed from all RNA using the Mint cDNA synthesis kit, with priming by a TRBC-specific oligonucleotide. After uracil-DNA glycosylase treatment, a first 18-cycle PCR used universal primers M1SS and BC2_uni_R on all cDNA. Per the source publication's procedure: Each sample was normalized by randomly selecting 1 million high-quality reads, each carrying a distinct molecular identifier. Reads with shared molecular identifiers were discarded instead of being binned into consensus sequences. MiTCR, set to a Q25 quality threshold and the strictest error-elimination algorithm, was used for CDR3 identification, clonotype clustering and error correction. A nonparametric unseen species model using Euler transformation provided a lower-bound estimate of total TCR beta diversity. TCRdb reran the public reads through fastp at Q25 and MiXCR, keeping productive beta chains. CDR3 protein sequences are deduplicated, and each keeps its most common genes and DNA. It is TCRdb's table, rather than the study itself, that gives the V and J calls and clone size. The sample table holds about 680,000 distinct CDR3 sequences, of which 45% to 50% were seen once. In total, the top ten clones hold under 35% of the sample.

The sequenced sample was blood. This TCR was recovered from an older woman in good health.

The CDR3 protein sequence reads: CSAWDHPTQYF. The DNA sequence is as follows: TGCAGTGCTTGGGACCATCCTACCCAGTACTTC. The rearranged chain carries TRBV20-1 and TRBJ2-5; the D segment is perhaps TRBD1 or TRBD2, each sharing 5 matched bases. The V end loses 5 bases and the J end loses 8 bases, and a stretch of 12 bases separates them. CDR1 DFQATT and CDR2 SNEGSKA were looked up in the germline V gene (reference sequence). From cysteine to phenylalanine, the CDR3 is 11 amino acids long. Only the CDR3 DNA is retained, 33 bases long and in frame from the first base.